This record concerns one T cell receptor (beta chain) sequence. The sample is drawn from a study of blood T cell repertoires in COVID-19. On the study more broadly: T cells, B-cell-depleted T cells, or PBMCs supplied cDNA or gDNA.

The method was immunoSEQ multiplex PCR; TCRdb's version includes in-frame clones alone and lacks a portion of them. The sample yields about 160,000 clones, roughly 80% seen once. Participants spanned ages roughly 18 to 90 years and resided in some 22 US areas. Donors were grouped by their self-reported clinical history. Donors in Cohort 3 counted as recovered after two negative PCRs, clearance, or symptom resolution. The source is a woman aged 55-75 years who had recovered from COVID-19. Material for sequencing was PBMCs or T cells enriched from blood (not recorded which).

This chain's CDR3 is CASSRTGLSNQPQHF. For the CDR3, the DNA is TGTGCCAGCAGTAGGACAGGGCTGAGCAATCAGCCCCAGCATTTT. The chain uses TRBV6-2 or TRBV6-3 and TRBJ1-5, with 8 positions matching TRBD1. This CDR3 contains 15 residues. V shed 5 bases and J 1 base; nucleotides not matched to a gene: 4. Per germline, CDR1 MNHEY and CDR2 SVGEGT.